Detailed here is one TCR beta chain. Its cognate antigen is unknown. The record originates from a study of blood T cells in healthy people across ages. Study results and limitations: Donor CMV status was unknown, possibly confounding expanded clonotype changes. Older age coincided with a roughly linear decline in TCR beta diversity per million T cells. Long-lived donors carried more naive CD4+ cells and greater diversity than aged donors.

Using a J-beta primer mix together with a sample-barcoded 5' primer, a second PCR was run for roughly 7 to 11 cycles. TCRdb itself ran the 5' RACE reads through MiXCR, one entry per CDR3 protein. The sample shows about 930,000 distinct CDR3 sequences, roughly 28% of them seen only once. This CDR3 region has 16 residues. The V gene's germline CDR1 is SGHRS and CDR2 YFSETQ. Trimming shortened V by 0 bases and J by 6 bases, and 17 bases separated the two germline ends. Another study also made use of these data, one on T cells of mothers and their children. That paper notes: Both sample barcodes and 2-4 random nucleotides came from the M1S primer of the second PCR.

The chain couples TRBV5-1 to TRBJ2-3, with a possible D match to TRBD1 (6 bases). The sequence came from a woman in her thirties or forties in good health. Sequenced: blood. The CDR3, as DNA: TGCGCCAGCAGCTTGGAGGGTGACAGGCCGACGGATACGCAGTATTTT. Amino acid sequence: CASSLEGDRPTDTQYF.